These T cell receptor beta chains were read from a single sample in a study of Graves' ophthalmopathy and Graves' hyperthyroidism. One entry per CDR3 protein results from TCRdb running MiXCR on the multiplex PCR reads. The sample holds some 250,000 distinct CDR3 sequences, around 42% seen once. The source material was peripheral blood. These receptors were taken from an adult man with Graves' ophthalmopathy. CDR3s include the opening cysteine and the closing phenylalanine or tryptophan. Fields, in order: J gene, D gene, clone size, V gene, CDR3 protein, CDR3 DNA. A D gene is named only where the DNA matches it firmly. Clone size appears in some rows only: once, few, many, or a class for an expanded clone.

j_gene: TRBJ1-2; d_gene: TRBD1; abundance: -; v_gene: TRBV7-9; CDR3aa: CASSLTYWDRDSYTF; CDR3nt: TGTGCCAGCAGCTTAACGTACTGGGACAGGGATAGCTACACCTTC
j_gene: TRBJ2-2; d_gene: -; abundance: -; v_gene: TRBV19; CDR3aa: CASSGSANTGELFF; CDR3nt: TGTGCCAGTAGTGGATCCGCGAACACCGGGGAGCTGTTTTTT
j_gene: TRBJ2-2; d_gene: -; abundance: -; v_gene: TRBV29-1; CDR3aa: CSAVGVGTGELFF; CDR3nt: TGCAGCGCTGTTGGGGTTGGTACCGGGGAGCTGTTTTTT
j_gene: TRBJ1-3; d_gene: TRBD1; abundance: few; v_gene: TRBV5-1; CDR3aa: CASSPPDRAGNTIYF; CDR3nt: TGCGCCAGCAGCCCGCCGGACAGGGCTGGAAACACCATATATTTT
j_gene: TRBJ1-5; d_gene: -; abundance: -; v_gene: TRBV10-3; CDR3aa: CAVNTGNQPQHF; CDR3nt: TGTGCCGTAAATACAGGGAATCAGCCCCAGCATTTT
j_gene: TRBJ1-2; d_gene: TRBD1; abundance: few; v_gene: TRBV19; CDR3aa: CASSIAPGQGSIGYTF; CDR3nt: TGTGCCAGTAGTATAGCACCGGGACAGGGTTCCATTGGCTACACCTTC
j_gene: TRBJ1-2; d_gene: TRBD1; abundance: -; v_gene: TRBV6-5; CDR3aa: CATAWTGGVGYTF; CDR3nt: TGTGCCACCGCCTGGACAGGGGGTGTTGGCTACACCTTC
j_gene: TRBJ2-7; d_gene: TRBD2; abundance: few; v_gene: TRBV10-3; CDR3aa: CAISEGGGLYEQYF; CDR3nt: TGTGCCATCAGTGAGGGGGGAGGGCTCTACGAGCAGTACTTC
j_gene: TRBJ2-7; d_gene: TRBD2; abundance: few; v_gene: TRBV7-9; CDR3aa: CASSSTTSGGSYEQYF; CDR3nt: TGTGCCAGCAGCTCTACGACTAGCGGGGGCTCCTACGAGCAGTACTTC
j_gene: TRBJ1-2; d_gene: -; abundance: -; v_gene: TRBV2; CDR3aa: CASSDLGYGYTF; CDR3nt: TGTGCCAGCAGTGATCTAGGATATGGCTACACCTTC
j_gene: TRBJ2-7; d_gene: -; abundance: -; v_gene: TRBV12-3/TRBV12-4; CDR3aa: CASSQATAYEQYF; CDR3nt: TGTGCCAGCAGCCAAGCGACAGCCTACGAGCAGTACTTC
j_gene: TRBJ2-7; d_gene: -; abundance: -; v_gene: TRBV14; CDR3aa: CASTKGGFYEQYF; CDR3nt: TGTGCCAGCACCAAAGGAGGGTTCTACGAGCAGTACTTC
j_gene: TRBJ1-5; d_gene: -; abundance: -; v_gene: TRBV6-1; CDR3aa: CASTGDSNQPQHF; CDR3nt: TGTGCCAGCACCGGAGATAGCAATCAGCCCCAGCATTTT
j_gene: TRBJ1-2; d_gene: -; abundance: -; v_gene: TRBV10-3; CDR3aa: CAISGDARGYTF; CDR3nt: TGTGCCATCAGTGGGGATGCTAGGGGCTACACCTTC
j_gene: TRBJ2-7; d_gene: -; abundance: -; v_gene: TRBV10-3; CDR3aa: CAISLARLTYEQYF; CDR3nt: TGTGCCATCAGTTTAGCCAGGTTAACCTACGAGCAGTACTTC
j_gene: TRBJ2-2; d_gene: -; abundance: -; v_gene: TRBV11-2; CDR3aa: CASSLVQAANTGELFF; CDR3nt: TGTGCCAGCAGCTTAGTACAGGCGGCGAACACCGGGGAGCTGTTTTTT
j_gene: TRBJ2-5; d_gene: TRBD1; abundance: -; v_gene: TRBV19; CDR3aa: CASSDGTDQETQYF; CDR3nt: TGTGCCAGCTCTGACGGGACAGACCAAGAGACCCAGTACTTC
j_gene: TRBJ2-7; d_gene: -; abundance: -; v_gene: TRBV7-8; CDR3aa: CASSLVQGPYEQYF; CDR3nt: TGTGCCAGCAGCTTAGTGCAGGGCCCCTACGAGCAGTACTTC
j_gene: TRBJ1-5; d_gene: TRBD1; abundance: -; v_gene: TRBV24-1; CDR3aa: CATSDPDRGGNQPQHF; CDR3nt: TGTGCCACCAGTGATCCCGACAGGGGAGGCAATCAGCCCCAGCATTTT
j_gene: TRBJ2-7; d_gene: TRBD1; abundance: -; v_gene: TRBV2; CDR3aa: CASSSGTGGVEQYF; CDR3nt: TGTGCCAGCAGTTCCGGGACAGGGGGCGTCGAGCAGTACTTC
j_gene: TRBJ2-5; d_gene: TRBD2; abundance: -; v_gene: TRBV7-3; CDR3aa: CASSFAGAETQYF; CDR3nt: TGTGCCAGCAGCTTTGCGGGAGCTGAGACCCAGTACTTC
j_gene: TRBJ1-6; d_gene: TRBD1; abundance: -; v_gene: TRBV7-3; CDR3aa: CASSPTGGSNSPLHF; CDR3nt: TGTGCCAGCAGCCCCACAGGGGGGAGTAATTCACCCCTCCACTTT
j_gene: TRBJ1-6; d_gene: -; abundance: -; v_gene: TRBV10-1; CDR3aa: CASSEGTGNSPLHF; CDR3nt: TGCGCCAGCAGTGAAGGTACAGGGAATTCACCCCTCCACTTT
j_gene: TRBJ1-1; d_gene: -; abundance: many; v_gene: TRBV5-1; CDR3aa: CASSLQGNTEAFF; CDR3nt: TGTGCCAGCAGTTTACAGGGGAACACTGAAGCTTTCTTT
j_gene: TRBJ2-2; d_gene: -; abundance: once; v_gene: TRBV7-2; CDR3aa: CASSLAGEGTGELFF; CDR3nt: TGTGCCAGCAGCTTAGCGGGAGAGGGCACCGGGGAGCTGTTTTTT
j_gene: TRBJ2-7; d_gene: -; abundance: few; v_gene: TRBV29-1; CDR3aa: CSVEEGLYEQYF; CDR3nt: TGCAGCGTTGAGGAGGGTCTCTACGAGCAGTACTTC
j_gene: TRBJ2-3; d_gene: -; abundance: -; v_gene: TRBV29-1; CDR3aa: CSAKNTDTQYF; CDR3nt: TGCAGCGCCAAGAATACAGATACGCAGTATTTT
j_gene: TRBJ2-2; d_gene: -; abundance: few; v_gene: TRBV19; CDR3aa: CASRPGTRDTGELFF; CDR3nt: TGTGCCAGTAGGCCCGGGACAAGAGACACCGGGGAGCTGTTTTTT